These T cell receptor beta chains were read from a single sample in a study of somatic mutations in cytotoxic T cells in rheumatoid arthritis. Libraries were prepared by immunoSEQ multiplex PCR; TCRdb keeps only in-frame clonotypes and omits some of them. The sample holds around 20,000 clones, around 63% seen once. The source material was CD8+ T cells sorted from blood. The receptors derive from an adult with rheumatoid arthritis. Each CDR3 is given with its conserved first and last residue. Each record gives: J gene, clone size, D gene, V gene, CDR3 protein, CDR3 DNA. A D gene is named only where the DNA matches it firmly. Where a row states a size, it is once, few, many or the class of an expanded clone; other rows omit it.

>TRBJ2-1|few|TRBD1|TRBV10-3
CAISESMGTGNEQFF
TGTGCCATCAGTGAGTCGATGGGGACAGGAAATGAGCAGTTCTTC
>TRBJ2-4|-|-|TRBV12-5
CASGLGSHIEAKNIQYF
TGTGCTAGTGGTTTGGGCAGTCACATAGAGGCCAAAAACATTCAGTACTTC
>TRBJ1-1|-|TRBD1|TRBV7-8
CASSLDRGQYTEAFF
TGTGCCAGCAGCTTAGACAGGGGGCAATACACTGAAGCTTTCTTT
>TRBJ1-1|-|TRBD1|TRBV6-5
CASRDRGNTEAFF
TGTGCCAGCAGGGACAGGGGGAACACTGAAGCTTTCTTT
>TRBJ2-7|-|-|TRBV29-1
CSVEEQGRYEQYF
TGCAGCGTTGAAGAACAGGGGAGGTACGAGCAGTACTTC
>TRBJ1-1|-|-|TRBV7-2
CASSFPGTANTEAFF
TGTGCCAGCAGCTTTCCGGGAACGGCGAACACTGAAGCTTTCTTT
>TRBJ1-6|few|TRBD1|TRBV5-1
CASSLAQGEESPLHF
TGCGCCAGCAGCTTGGCACAGGGGGAAGAATCACCCCTCCACTTT
>TRBJ1-6|-|-|TRBV5-6
CASSSDQISPLHF
TGTGCCAGCAGTTCGGACCAAATTTCACCCCTCCACTTT
>TRBJ2-5|-|-|TRBV19
CASSIMGSIQETQYF
TGTGCCAGTAGTATAATGGGGTCAATCCAAGAGACCCAGTACTTC
>TRBJ2-2|-|-|TRBV15
CATSRGDEAGELFF
TGTGCCACCAGCAGAGGCGACGAGGCCGGGGAGCTGTTTTTT
>TRBJ2-1|-|TRBD2|TRBV7-9
CASSNAGAPYNEQFF
TGTGCCAGCAGCAACGCGGGAGCTCCCTACAATGAGCAGTTCTTC